Each of the 10 T cell receptor beta chains below was sequenced from the same sample in a study of blood T cell repertoires in COVID-19. Method: immunoSEQ multiplex PCR; TCRdb's copy keeps in-frame clones and lacks some. This table holds just over 300,000 clones, about 90% found once. Sequencing was done on a sample of PBMCs or T cells enriched from blood (not recorded which). The receptors were gathered from a woman aged 18-29 years with acute COVID-19.

CDR3 bases: TGTGCCAGTAGTACCCCAGCGGGAGGGCCTGCCGTATACAATGAGCAGTTCTTC. It codes for CASSTPAGGPAVYNEQFF. The V and J genes are TRBV19 and TRBJ2-1, with 10 bases matching TRBD2. The CDR3 runs to 18 residues. The V gene end was trimmed by 4 bases and the J gene end by 4 bases; junction bases not matched to a gene: 13. CDR1 is LNHDA, CDR2 SQIVND, per germline (reference sequence). Full variable domain (outside the CDR3, taken from reference TRBV19 and TRBJ2-1): DGGITQSPKYLFRKEGQNVTLSCEQNLNHDAMYWYRQDPGQGLRLIYYSQIVNDFQKGDIAEGYSVSREKKESFPLTVTSAQKNPTAFYLCASSTPAGGPAVYNEQFFGPGTRLTVL.

J is TRBJ1-6 and V is TRBV10-3, with 9 bases lining up with TRBD1. CDR1 and CDR2 from the germline V gene are ENHRY and SYGVKD. The V and J ends lost 6 bases and 7 bases, in that order; junction bases with no gene match: 10. This CDR3 contains 16 residues. CDR3 residues: CAIREQGANSNSPLHF. In nucleotides, the CDR3 is TGTGCCATCAGGGAACAGGGGGCTAATTCCAATTCACCCCTCCACTTT.

This chain uses TRBV7-3 with TRBJ2-1; 8 bases map to TRBD1. The CDR3 is made up of 15 amino acids. The V gene's germline CDR1 is SGHTA and CDR2 FQGTGA. V lost 5 bases to trimming and J lost 0 bases; unmatched junction nucleotides: 3. The chain's CDR3 is CASSDGQGSYNEQFF. CDR3 coding DNA: TGTGCCAGCAGCGACGGACAGGGCTCCTACAATGAGCAGTTCTTC.

The chain carries TRBV5-5 and TRBJ2-3; 7 nucleotides line up with TRBD2. Germline V lookup: CDR1 SGHKS, CDR2 YYEKEE (reference sequence). The trim removed 2 bases at V and 0 bases at J, leaving 6 bases unmatched. The CDR3 runs to 16 residues. Here the CDR3 reads CASSLMAGVSTDTQYF. As DNA, the CDR3 is TGTGCCAGCAGCTTAATGGCGGGAGTCAGCACAGATACGCAGTATTTT. The variable domain in full, completed from reference TRBV5-5 and TRBJ2-3, reads DAGVTQSPTHLIKTRGQQVTLRCSPISGHKSVSWYQQVLGQGPQFIFQYYEKEERGRGNFPDRFSARQFPNYSSELNVNALLLGDSALYLCASSLMAGVSTDTQYFGPGTRLTVL.

The V and J genes are TRBV2 and TRBJ1-5; D is ambiguous. V lost 5 bases to trimming and J lost 6 bases, with 17 bases between them. Germline CDR1 reads SNHLY; CDR2 reads FYNNEI. This CDR3 region has 15 residues. The CDR3 nucleotides read TGTGCCAGCAGTTCCGGGAGCCTCGGGTTTCAGCCCCAGCATTTT. Translation: CASSSGSLGFQPQHF.

The rearrangement links TRBV25-1 to TRBJ1-4; 8 bases are shared with TRBD1. J gave up 10 bases and V 0 bases, and 7 bases lay outside the gene matches. The germline V gene has CDR1 MGHDK and CDR2 SYGVNS. The CDR3 loop spans 15 amino acids. In DNA form, the CDR3 reads TGTGCCAGCAGTGAATACCACAGGGGGAAGGCAAAACTGTTTTTT. Encoded protein: CASSEYHRGKAKLFF.

The rearrangement uses TRBV27 and TRBJ1-4; a possible D gene is TRBD1 (5 bases). Germline CDR1 reads MNHEY; CDR2 reads SMNVEV (reference sequence). Deletions cut 6 bases from V and 0 bases from J, with 14 bases between. The CDR3 has 16 amino acids. CDR3 sequence: CASSLVSGATNEKLFF. CDR3 nucleotides: TGTGCCAGCAGCTTAGTATCGGGGGCAACTAATGAAAAACTGTTTTTT.

CDR3 amino acids: CASSLDRVGEQFF. The DNA for the CDR3 is TGTGCCAGCAGCCTTGACAGGGTAGGTGAGCAGTTCTTC. The genes are TRBV6-5 and TRBJ2-1; 7 bases agree with TRBD1. The CDR3 spans 13 residues. The germline V gene encodes CDR1 MNHEY and CDR2 SVGAGI. V lost 6 bases, J lost 9 bases, and 8 bases stayed unmatched.

The J gene is TRBJ2-3, the V gene TRBV11-2; TRBD1 might be the D (6 bases). This CDR3 is 16 amino acids long. The germline gives CDR1 SGHAT, CDR2 FQNNGV. The V gene lost 2 bases and the J gene lost 2 bases, with 14 bases spanning the gap. This chain's CDR3 is CASSLLGGAVTDTQYF. Here the CDR3 DNA reads TGTGCCAGCAGCTTACTAGGGGGAGCAGTCACAGATACGCAGTATTTT. Together with reference TRBV11-2 and TRBJ2-3, the CDR3 gives the full variable domain: EAGVAQSPRYKIIEKRQSVAFWCNPISGHATLYWYQQILGQGPKLLIQFQNNGVVDDSQLPKDRFSAERLKGVDSTLKIQPAKLEDSAVYLCASSLLGGAVTDTQYFGPGTRLTVL.

This clone is a singleton in its sample. This rearrangement joins TRBV19 to TRBJ2-5; TRBD1 matches 9 bases. CDR1 and CDR2 (germline): LNHDA, SQIVND (reference sequence). The CDR3 spans 16 residues. The ends lost 5 bases at V and 1 base at J; junction bases unmatched: 8. CDR3 bases: TGTGCCAGTAGTCTAAACAGGGGGCGCGGCCAAGAGACCCAGTACTTC. Its translation: CASSLNRGRGQETQYF.